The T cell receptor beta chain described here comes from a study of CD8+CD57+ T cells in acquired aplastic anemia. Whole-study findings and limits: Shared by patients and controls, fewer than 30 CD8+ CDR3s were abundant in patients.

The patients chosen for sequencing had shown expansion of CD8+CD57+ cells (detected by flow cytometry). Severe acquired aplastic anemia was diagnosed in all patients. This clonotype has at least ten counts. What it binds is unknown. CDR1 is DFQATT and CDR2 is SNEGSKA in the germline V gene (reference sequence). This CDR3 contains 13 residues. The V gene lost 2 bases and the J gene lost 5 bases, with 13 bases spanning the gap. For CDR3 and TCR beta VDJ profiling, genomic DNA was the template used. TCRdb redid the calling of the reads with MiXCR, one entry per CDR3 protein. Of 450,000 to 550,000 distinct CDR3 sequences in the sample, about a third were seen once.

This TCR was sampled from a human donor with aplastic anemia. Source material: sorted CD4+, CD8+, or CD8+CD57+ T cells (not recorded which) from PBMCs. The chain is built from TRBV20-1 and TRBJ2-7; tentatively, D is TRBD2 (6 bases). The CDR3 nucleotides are TGCAGTGCTAGACGTCGGGGGTCCCACGAGCAGTACTTC. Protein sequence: CSARRRGSHEQYF.